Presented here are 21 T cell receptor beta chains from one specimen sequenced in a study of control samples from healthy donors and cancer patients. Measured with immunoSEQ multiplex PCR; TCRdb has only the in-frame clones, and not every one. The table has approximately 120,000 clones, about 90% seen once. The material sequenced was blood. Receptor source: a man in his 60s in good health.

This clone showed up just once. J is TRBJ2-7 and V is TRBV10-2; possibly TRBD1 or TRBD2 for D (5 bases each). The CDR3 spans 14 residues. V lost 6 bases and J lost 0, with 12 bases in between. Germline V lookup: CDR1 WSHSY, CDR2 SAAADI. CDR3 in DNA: TGCGCCAGCAGCTTGGGACGGCCCTCCTACGAGCAGTACTTC. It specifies CASSLGRPSYEQYF.

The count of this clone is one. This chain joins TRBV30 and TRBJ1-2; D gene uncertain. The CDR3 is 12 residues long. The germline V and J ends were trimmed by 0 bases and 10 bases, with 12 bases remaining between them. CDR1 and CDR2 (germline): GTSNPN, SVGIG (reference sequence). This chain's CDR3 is CAWSVTQTDYTF. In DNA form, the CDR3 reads TGTGCCTGGAGTGTAACCCAGACTGACTACACCTTC.

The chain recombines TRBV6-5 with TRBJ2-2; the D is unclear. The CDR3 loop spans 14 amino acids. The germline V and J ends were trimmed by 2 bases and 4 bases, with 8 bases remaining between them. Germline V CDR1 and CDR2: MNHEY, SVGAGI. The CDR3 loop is CASSYQQSTGELFF. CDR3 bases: TGTGCCAGCAGTTACCAGCAAAGCACCGGGGAGCTGTTTTTT.

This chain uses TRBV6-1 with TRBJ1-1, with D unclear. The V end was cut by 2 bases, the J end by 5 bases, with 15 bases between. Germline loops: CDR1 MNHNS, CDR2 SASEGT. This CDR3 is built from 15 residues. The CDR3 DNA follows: TGTGCCAGCAGTGAACTTATTGTCTCCTCGACTGAAGCTTTCTTT. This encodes CASSELIVSSTEAFF.

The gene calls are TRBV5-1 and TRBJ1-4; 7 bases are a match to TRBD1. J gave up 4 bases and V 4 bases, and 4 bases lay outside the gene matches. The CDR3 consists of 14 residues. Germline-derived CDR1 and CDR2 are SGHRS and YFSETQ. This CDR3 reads CASSGGQSNEKLFF. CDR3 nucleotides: TGCGCCAGCAGCGGGGGACAGAGTAATGAAAAACTGTTTTTT.

The CDR3, as DNA: TGTGCCAGCAGCCAACTAGCGGGGGGGCGGGATGAGCAGTTCTTC. It translates to CASSQLAGGRDEQFF. The chain carries TRBV3-1 (or the pseudogene TRBV3-2) and TRBJ2-1; 12 bases are shared with TRBD2. The CDR3 consists of 15 residues. The germline gives CDR1 LGHDT, CDR2 YNNKEL (reference sequence). J was trimmed by 8 bases and V by 2 bases; bases with no gene match: 4.

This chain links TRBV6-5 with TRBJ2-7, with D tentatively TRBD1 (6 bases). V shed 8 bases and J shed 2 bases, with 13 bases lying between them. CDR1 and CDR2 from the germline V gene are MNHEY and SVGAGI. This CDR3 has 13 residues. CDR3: CASEYRDTYEQYF. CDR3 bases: TGTGCCAGCGAATACCGGGACACCTACGAGCAGTACTTC.

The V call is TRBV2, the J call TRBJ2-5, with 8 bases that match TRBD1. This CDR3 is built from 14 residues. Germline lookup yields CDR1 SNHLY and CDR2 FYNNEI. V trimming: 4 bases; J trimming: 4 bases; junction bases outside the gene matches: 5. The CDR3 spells CASSGRTGRETQYF. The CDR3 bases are TGTGCCAGCAGTGGTCGGACAGGGAGAGAGACCCAGTACTTC.

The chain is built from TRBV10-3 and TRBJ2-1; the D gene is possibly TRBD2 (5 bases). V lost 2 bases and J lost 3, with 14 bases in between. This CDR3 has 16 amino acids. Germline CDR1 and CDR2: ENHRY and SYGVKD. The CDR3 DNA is TGTGCCATCAGTGAGACCCCGACGGGAAACTACAATGAGCAGTTCTTC. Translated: CAISETPTGNYNEQFF.

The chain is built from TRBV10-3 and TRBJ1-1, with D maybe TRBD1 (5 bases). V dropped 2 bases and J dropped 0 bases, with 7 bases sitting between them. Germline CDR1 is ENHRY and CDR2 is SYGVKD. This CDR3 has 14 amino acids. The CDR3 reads CAISETGMNTEAFF. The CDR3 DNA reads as TGTGCCATCAGTGAGACAGGAATGAACACTGAAGCTTTCTTT.

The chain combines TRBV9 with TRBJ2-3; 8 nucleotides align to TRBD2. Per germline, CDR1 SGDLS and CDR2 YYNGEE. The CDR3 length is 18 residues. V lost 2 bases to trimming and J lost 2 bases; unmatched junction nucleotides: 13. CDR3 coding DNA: TGTGCCAGCAGCGTGGGTGGTGGAGCGGGGGTCATCACAGATACGCAGTATTTT. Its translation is CASSVGGGAGVITDTQYF.

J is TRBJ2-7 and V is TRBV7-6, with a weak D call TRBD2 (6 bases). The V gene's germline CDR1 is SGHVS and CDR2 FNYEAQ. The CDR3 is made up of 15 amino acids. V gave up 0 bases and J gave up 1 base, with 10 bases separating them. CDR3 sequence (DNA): TGTGCCAGCAGCTTAGCGACGGGGGTTTCCTACGAGCAGTACTTC. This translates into CASSLATGVSYEQYF.

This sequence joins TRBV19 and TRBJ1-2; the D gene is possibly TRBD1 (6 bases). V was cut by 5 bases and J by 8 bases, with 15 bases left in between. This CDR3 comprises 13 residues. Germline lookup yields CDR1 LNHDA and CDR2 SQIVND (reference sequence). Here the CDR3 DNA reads TGTGCCAGTAGTCCGGACAGAAGGGGCGGCTACACCTTC. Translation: CASSPDRRGGYTF.

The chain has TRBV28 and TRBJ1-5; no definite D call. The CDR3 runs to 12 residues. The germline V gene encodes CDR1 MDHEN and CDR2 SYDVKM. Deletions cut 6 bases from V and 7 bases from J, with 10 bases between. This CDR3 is CASRRDIQPQHF. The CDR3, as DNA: TGTGCCAGCAGGCGCGACATACAGCCCCAGCATTTT.

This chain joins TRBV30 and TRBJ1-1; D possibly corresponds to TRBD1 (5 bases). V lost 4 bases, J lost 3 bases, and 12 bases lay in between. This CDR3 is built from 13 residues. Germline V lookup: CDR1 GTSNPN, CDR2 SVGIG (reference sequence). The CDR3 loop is CAWNKGFDTEAFF. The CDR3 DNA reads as TGTGCCTGGAATAAGGGGTTCGACACTGAAGCTTTCTTT.

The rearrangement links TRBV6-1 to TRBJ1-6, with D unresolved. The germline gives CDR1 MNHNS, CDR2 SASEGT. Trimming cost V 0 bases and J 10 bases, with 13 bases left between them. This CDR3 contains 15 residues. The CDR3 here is CASSEAAGTGSPLHF. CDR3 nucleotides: TGTGCCAGCAGTGAAGCTGCAGGAACGGGATCACCCCTCCACTTT.

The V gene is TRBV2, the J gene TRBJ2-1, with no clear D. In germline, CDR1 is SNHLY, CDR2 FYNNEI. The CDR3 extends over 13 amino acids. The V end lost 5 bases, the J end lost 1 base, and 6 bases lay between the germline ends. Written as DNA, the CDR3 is TGTGCCAGCAGTAGGCAGTCCTACAATGAGCAGTTCTTC. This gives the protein CASSRQSYNEQFF. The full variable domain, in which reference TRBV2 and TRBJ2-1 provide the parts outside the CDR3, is EPEVTQTPSHQVTQMGQEVILRCVPISNHLYFYWYRQILGQKVEFLVSFYNNEISEKSEIFDDQFSVERPDGSNFTLKIRSTKLEDSAMYFCASSRQSYNEQFFGPGTRLTVL.

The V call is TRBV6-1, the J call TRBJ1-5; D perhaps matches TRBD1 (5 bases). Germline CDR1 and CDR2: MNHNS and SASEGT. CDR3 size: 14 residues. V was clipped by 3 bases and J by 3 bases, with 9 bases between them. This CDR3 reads CASSDGGINQPQHF. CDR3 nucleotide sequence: TGTGCCAGCAGTGATGGGGGGATCAATCAGCCCCAGCATTTT.

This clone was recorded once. This CDR3 reads CASSLRLTNEKLFF. CDR3 DNA sequence: TGTGCCAGCAGCTTGAGACTTACCAATGAAAAACTGTTTTTT. J is TRBJ1-4 and V is TRBV13; no clear D. Trimming took off 3 bases at V and 5 bases at J, with 10 bases between the two ends. Germline-derived CDR1 and CDR2 are PRHDT and FYEKMQ (reference sequence). This CDR3 has 14 residues. Variable domain in full (rest from reference TRBV13 and TRBJ1-4): AAGVIQSPRHLIKEKRETATLKCYPIPRHDTVYWYQQGPGQDPQFLISFYEKMQSDKGSIPDRFSAQQFSDYHSELNMSSLELGDSALYFCASSLRLTNEKLFFGSGTQLSVL.

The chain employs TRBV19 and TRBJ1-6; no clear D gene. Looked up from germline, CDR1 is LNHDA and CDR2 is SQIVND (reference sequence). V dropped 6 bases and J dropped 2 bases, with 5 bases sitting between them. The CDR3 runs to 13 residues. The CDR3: CASSSAYNSPLHF. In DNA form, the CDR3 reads TGTGCCAGTAGCAGCGCCTATAATTCACCCCTCCACTTT.

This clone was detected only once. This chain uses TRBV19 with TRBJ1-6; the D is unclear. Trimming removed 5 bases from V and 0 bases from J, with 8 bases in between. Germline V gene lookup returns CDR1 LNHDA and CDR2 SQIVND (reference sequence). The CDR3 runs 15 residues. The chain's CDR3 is CASSAFFSYNSPLHF. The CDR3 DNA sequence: TGTGCCAGTAGTGCGTTTTTCTCCTATAATTCACCCCTCCACTTT.